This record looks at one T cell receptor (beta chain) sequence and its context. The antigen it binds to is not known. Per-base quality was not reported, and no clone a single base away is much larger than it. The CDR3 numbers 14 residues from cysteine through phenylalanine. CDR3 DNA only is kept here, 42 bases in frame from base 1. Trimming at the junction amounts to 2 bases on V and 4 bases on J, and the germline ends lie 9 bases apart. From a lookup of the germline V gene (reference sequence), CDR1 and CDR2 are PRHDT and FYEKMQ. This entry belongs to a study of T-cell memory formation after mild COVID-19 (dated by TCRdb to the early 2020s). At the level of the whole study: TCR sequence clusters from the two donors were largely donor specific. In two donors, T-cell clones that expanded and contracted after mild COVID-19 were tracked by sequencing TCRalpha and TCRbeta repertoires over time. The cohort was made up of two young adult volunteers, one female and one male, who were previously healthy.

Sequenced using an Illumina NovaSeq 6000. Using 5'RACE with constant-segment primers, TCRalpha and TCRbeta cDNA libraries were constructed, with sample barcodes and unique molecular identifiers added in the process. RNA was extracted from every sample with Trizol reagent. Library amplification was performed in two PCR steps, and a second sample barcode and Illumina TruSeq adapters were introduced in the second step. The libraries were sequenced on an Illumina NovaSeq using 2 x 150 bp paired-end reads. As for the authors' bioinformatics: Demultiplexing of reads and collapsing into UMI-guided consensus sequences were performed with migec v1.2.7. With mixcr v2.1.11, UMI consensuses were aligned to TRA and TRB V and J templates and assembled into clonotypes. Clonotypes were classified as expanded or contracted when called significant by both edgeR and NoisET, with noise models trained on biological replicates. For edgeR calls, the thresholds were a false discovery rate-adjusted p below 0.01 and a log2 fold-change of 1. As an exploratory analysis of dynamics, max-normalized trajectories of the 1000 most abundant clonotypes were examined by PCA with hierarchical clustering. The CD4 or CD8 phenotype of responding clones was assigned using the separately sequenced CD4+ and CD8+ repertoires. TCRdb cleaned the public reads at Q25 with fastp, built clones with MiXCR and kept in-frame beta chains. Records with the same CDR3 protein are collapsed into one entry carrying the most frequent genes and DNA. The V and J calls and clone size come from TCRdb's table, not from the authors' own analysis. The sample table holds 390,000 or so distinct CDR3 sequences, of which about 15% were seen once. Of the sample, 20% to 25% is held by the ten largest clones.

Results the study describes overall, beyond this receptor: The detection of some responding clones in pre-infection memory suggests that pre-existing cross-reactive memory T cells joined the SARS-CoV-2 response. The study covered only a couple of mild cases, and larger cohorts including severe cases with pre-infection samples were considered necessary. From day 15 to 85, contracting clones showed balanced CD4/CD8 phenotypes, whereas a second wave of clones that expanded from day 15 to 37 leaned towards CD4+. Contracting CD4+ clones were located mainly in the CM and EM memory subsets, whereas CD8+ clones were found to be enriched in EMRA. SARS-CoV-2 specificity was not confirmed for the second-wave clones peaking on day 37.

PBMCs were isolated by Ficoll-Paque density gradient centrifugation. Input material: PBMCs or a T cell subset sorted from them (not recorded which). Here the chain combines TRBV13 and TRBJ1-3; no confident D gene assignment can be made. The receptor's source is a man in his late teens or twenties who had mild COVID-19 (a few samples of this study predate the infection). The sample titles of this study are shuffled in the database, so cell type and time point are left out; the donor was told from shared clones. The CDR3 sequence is CASSLYRVGNTIYF. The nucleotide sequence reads TGTGCCAGCAGCTTATACCGGGTCGGAAACACCATATATTTT.